This T cell receptor beta chain was profiled in a study of regulatory T cells in long-lasting Graves disease. Study details: Persistent Graves' disease denoted over 5 years of antithyroid drugs plus positive TSH receptor antibodies.

With regard to this clonotype: What it binds is not known.

The CDR3 length is 14 residues. CDR1 is MDHEN, CDR2 SYDVKM, per germline. V lost 7 bases, J lost 2 bases, and 14 bases lay in between. Researchers made TCR beta libraries by using iRepertoire HTBI primers and running Arm-PCR on CDR3 regions. Authors' analysis steps: Looking across samples, the authors found under 75 TRBV and some 13 TRBJ segments. TCRdb fed the multiplex PCR reads into MiXCR, producing one record per CDR3 protein. TCRdb's processing, not the authors', yielded these V and J calls. This sample carries around 460,000 distinct CDR3 sequences, roughly 22% of them seen once, and the ten largest clones take around 13%. Study-level results: TRBV28 was favored in persistent disease, as were TRBJ1-2 and TRBJ2-5. Persistent cases of Graves' showed reduced TCR diversity relative to newly diagnosed patients.

Specified time point: persistent/refractory GD, antithyroid drugs over 5 years with positive TRAb. After RNA was extracted from PBMCs, the TCR library was made from it. The source of this sequence is a female donor with Graves disease. The chain combines TRBV28 with TRBJ2-5; D remains ambiguous. The sequencing used peripheral blood mononuclear cells (PBMCs), collected when the disease was refractory, from a patient treated with antithyroid drugs. The CDR3 region is CASTSLVRQETQYF. DNA for the CDR3: TGTGCCAGCACCTCTCTCGTTCGTCAAGAGACCCAGTACTTC.